Listed below are T cell receptor beta chains from one sample, sequenced in a study of T cell repertoires in cytomegalovirus infection. TCRdb passed the reads through MiXCR, listing each CDR3 protein once. The sample records roughly 500,000 distinct CDR3 sequences, about 10% being singletons. Source material: PBMCs. The receptor source for this set is a human donor in good health (CMV status not recorded). Some clones in this sample may be carry-over from other donors' samples. Each CDR3 is given without its conserved first and last residue.

CDR3 length: 13; V gene: TRBV7-9; J gene: TRBJ2-1; CDR3 protein: ASSPGLAKGYEQF
CDR3 length: 8; V gene: TRBV7-9; J gene: TRBJ1-1; CDR3 protein: ASSSRGIP
CDR3 length: 10; V gene: TRBV7-8; J gene: TRBJ1-1; CDR3 protein: ASSFAGTEAF
CDR3 length: 15; V gene: TRBV11-2; J gene: TRBJ2-6; CDR3 protein: ASSFRGQPSGANVLT
CDR3 length: 13; V gene: TRBV28; J gene: TRBJ1-2; CDR3 protein: ASSYTGQANYGYT
CDR3 length: 13; V gene: TRBV6-1; J gene: TRBJ1-2; CDR3 protein: ASSEIRAGAYGYT
CDR3 length: 12; V gene: TRBV20-1; J gene: TRBJ2-1; CDR3 protein: SARGLETYNEQF
CDR3 length: 15; V gene: TRBV6-1; J gene: TRBJ1-6; CDR3 protein: ASSEGMGPGGGSPLH
CDR3 length: 9; V gene: TRBV29-1; J gene: TRBJ2-5; CDR3 protein: SVNPGETQY
CDR3 length: 12; V gene: TRBV29-1; J gene: TRBJ1-4; CDR3 protein: SVRLQGNGEKLF
CDR3 length: 15; V gene: TRBV11-2; J gene: TRBJ2-3; CDR3 protein: ASSFGLAGRMADTQY
CDR3 length: 12; V gene: TRBV15; J gene: TRBJ2-7; CDR3 protein: ATSRGRGAYEQY
CDR3 length: 12; V gene: TRBV7-2; J gene: TRBJ2-7; CDR3 protein: ASRRTSGSYEQY
CDR3 length: 13; V gene: TRBV28; J gene: TRBJ1-2; CDR3 protein: AIQLGTGANYGYT
CDR3 length: 13; V gene: TRBV20-1; J gene: TRBJ1-2; CDR3 protein: SAPRIGVGLYGYT
CDR3 length: 13; V gene: TRBV14; J gene: TRBJ2-1; CDR3 protein: ASSQETSGRREQF
CDR3 length: 13; V gene: TRBV5-4; J gene: TRBJ2-3; CDR3 protein: ASSLWAEGTDTQY
CDR3 length: 14; V gene: TRBV28; J gene: TRBJ2-1; CDR3 protein: ASSSPASGSKDEQF
CDR3 length: 13; V gene: TRBV2; J gene: TRBJ2-1; CDR3 protein: ASIIVGDDHNEQF
CDR3 length: 10; V gene: TRBV29-1; J gene: TRBJ2-1; CDR3 protein: SVEGDSNEQF
CDR3 length: 15; V gene: TRBV9; J gene: TRBJ2-3; CDR3 protein: ASSVMPSGSAADTQY
CDR3 length: 11; V gene: TRBV12-3/TRBV12-4; J gene: TRBJ2-7; CDR3 protein: ASSLRQGNEQY
CDR3 length: 13; V gene: TRBV7-9; J gene: TRBJ1-2; CDR3 protein: ASGSSGRRYYGYT
CDR3 length: 11; V gene: TRBV18; J gene: TRBJ2-7; CDR3 protein: ASSPGTAREQY
CDR3 length: 13; V gene: TRBV6-5; J gene: TRBJ1-1; CDR3 protein: ASSKEDEVNTEAF
CDR3 length: 12; V gene: TRBV11-1; J gene: TRBJ1-3; CDR3 protein: ASSRGPSGNTIY
CDR3 length: 13; V gene: TRBV18; J gene: TRBJ2-7; CDR3 protein: ASSPGAGEAYEQY
CDR3 length: 12; V gene: TRBV11-2; J gene: TRBJ1-6; CDR3 protein: ASSLGSLGSPLH
CDR3 length: 12; V gene: TRBV15; J gene: TRBJ1-5; CDR3 protein: ATSLSDSNQPQH
CDR3 length: 14; V gene: TRBV14; J gene: TRBJ2-2; CDR3 protein: ASSPPGRANTGELF
CDR3 length: 10; V gene: TRBV7-8; J gene: TRBJ1-1; CDR3 protein: ASSLDRVKAF
CDR3 length: 15; V gene: TRBV27; J gene: TRBJ1-2; CDR3 protein: ASTRTGGGPPLYGYT
CDR3 length: 15; V gene: TRBV6-5; J gene: TRBJ1-1; CDR3 protein: ASSYSATGVGNTEAF
CDR3 length: 11; V gene: TRBV14; J gene: TRBJ2-6; CDR3 protein: ASSHAGANVLT
CDR3 length: 18; V gene: TRBV20-1; J gene: TRBJ2-1; CDR3 protein: SARRGMGQGAQSSYNEQF
CDR3 length: 11; V gene: TRBV6-6; J gene: TRBJ1-5; CDR3 protein: ASTKEQGQPQH
CDR3 length: 13; V gene: TRBV6-4; J gene: TRBJ1-1; CDR3 protein: ASSDSYGDVTEAF
CDR3 length: 12; V gene: TRBV5-1; J gene: TRBJ2-7; CDR3 protein: ASSSDRAEGEQY
CDR3 length: 13; V gene: TRBV9; J gene: TRBJ2-7; CDR3 protein: ASSVGGQGTYEQY
CDR3 length: 15; V gene: TRBV3-1; J gene: TRBJ1-1; CDR3 protein: ASSQDLGTGLNTEAF
CDR3 length: 12; V gene: TRBV2; J gene: TRBJ2-1; CDR3 protein: ASKPRGGSGEQF
CDR3 length: 13; V gene: TRBV7-8; J gene: TRBJ2-7; CDR3 protein: ASSKTATGSYEQY
CDR3 length: 12; V gene: TRBV5-4; J gene: TRBJ2-5; CDR3 protein: ASSPGRTQETQY
CDR3 length: 13; V gene: TRBV7-6; J gene: TRBJ2-1; CDR3 protein: ASSLGVGGYNEQF
CDR3 length: 16; V gene: TRBV3-1; J gene: TRBJ2-6; CDR3 protein: ASSPLGTSRSGANVLT
CDR3 length: 12; V gene: TRBV20-1; J gene: TRBJ2-7; CDR3 protein: SAPGQGNSYEQY
CDR3 length: 12; V gene: TRBV29-1; J gene: TRBJ1-1; CDR3 protein: SVPGTDLYTEAF
CDR3 length: 11; V gene: TRBV30; J gene: TRBJ2-1; CDR3 protein: AWTPRVYNEQF